This TCR beta chain was recovered during a study of blood T cell repertoires in COVID-19. Here immunoSEQ multiplex PCR was the method, and the copy in TCRdb shows in-frame clones only, minus some. The table has a few hundred thousand clones, 90% seen once. The receptor's source is a woman aged 60 to 75 with COVID-19, enrolled during active disease. Sequenced input: peripheral blood.

DNA of the CDR3: TGTGCCAGCAGTGACAGGGAAGCTTATAGCAATCAGCCCCAGCATTTT. Its translation is CASSDREAYSNQPQHF. This chain connects TRBV2 to TRBJ1-5, with a tentative D call TRBD1 (5 bases). Trimming pared 3 bases from V and 0 bases from J, leaving 12 bases between. This CDR3 comprises 16 residues. Germline CDR1 and CDR2: SNHLY and FYNNEI.